This T cell receptor (beta chain) was identified in a study of blood T cell repertoires in COVID-19. V dropped 1 base and J dropped 9; count of bases not matched to a gene: 8. Germline-derived CDR1 and CDR2 are MNHNY and SVGAGI (reference sequence). CDR3 length equals 16 residues. Only in-frame clones appear in the TCRdb table, and some are missing; sequencing was by immunoSEQ multiplex PCR. The repertoire holds under 300,000 clones, with nearly 95% as singletons. The sample comprised peripheral blood. The TCR was taken from a man aged 30 to 45 with COVID-19, enrolled during active disease. The gene calls are TRBV6-6 and TRBJ2-1; 11 bases are shared with TRBD1. The DNA for the CDR3 is TGTGCCAGCAGTTACTTAGGGGACAGGGGGACTCGTGAGCAGTTCTTC. It yields the protein CASSYLGDRGTREQFF.